The clone carrying this T cell receptor (beta chain) was recorded many times. The antigen is not known. The missing CDR3 end, 3 residues past where the read stops, is filled in from the germline J gene. The data were taken from a study of T cell clonality in common variable immunodeficiency. Study-level results: Common variable immunodeficiency TCR beta sequences reportedly had fewer deletions and N-nucleotide insertions. The cause of increased CVID clonality remains unclear without subpopulation sequencing. Patient heterogeneity in the CVID cohort limited correlations between repertoire features and clinical complications.

Libraries were prepared by immunoSEQ multiplex PCR; TCRdb keeps only in-frame clonotypes and omits some of them. This sample comprises approximately 29,000 clones, none seen once only. Germline CDR1 is MDHEN and CDR2 is SYDVKM. V lost 6 bases to trimming and J lost 4 bases, with 13 bases between them. The CDR3 consists of 14 residues. The specimen sequenced was peripheral blood mononuclear cells. This sequence originates from a human donor with common variable immunodeficiency. This rearrangement joins TRBV28 to TRBJ1-5, with D perhaps TRBD1 (5 bases). CDR3 DNA, as far as it was read: TGTGCCAGCAGCCGGATGACAGTTAATCAGCCC. It specifies CASSRMTVNQP. The CDR3 in full is CASSRMTVNQPQHF.